Listed below are T cell receptor beta chains from one sample, sequenced in a study of blood T cell repertoires in COVID-19. Clones were sequenced by immunoSEQ multiplex PCR, and TCRdb holds only the in-frame ones, with some missing. The table shows 200,000 to 250,000 clones, with around 86% occurring only once. Sequencing input: PBMCs or T cells enriched from blood (not recorded which). These receptors originate from a man aged 25-40 years in a cohort exposed to, infected with or recovered from COVID-19 (not recorded which). CDR3s include the opening cysteine and the closing phenylalanine or tryptophan. Fields, in order: CDR3 length, D gene, clone size, J gene, V gene, CDR3 DNA, CDR3 protein. A D gene is named only where the DNA matches it firmly. Expanded clones are given a class, and other clones once, few, many or no size at all.

cdr3_length: 13; d_call: TRBD1; clone_size: .; j_call: TRBJ2-7; v_call: TRBV7-3; cdr3_nt: TGTGCCAGCGAGAAGACAGGGTCCGACGAGCAGTACTTC; cdr3_aa: CASEKTGSDEQYF
cdr3_length: 16; d_call: .; clone_size: .; j_call: TRBJ2-3; v_call: TRBV3-1/TRBV3-2; cdr3_nt: TGTGCCAGCAGCCAAGCCCGGAGGGTGGCCACAGATACGCAGTATTTT; cdr3_aa: CASSQARRVATDTQYF
cdr3_length: 15; d_call: TRBD2; clone_size: once; j_call: TRBJ2-1; v_call: TRBV9; cdr3_nt: TGTGCCAGCAGCGTGCTGGTTACTAGCGAGAATGAGCAGTTCTTC; cdr3_aa: CASSVLVTSENEQFF
cdr3_length: 17; d_call: TRBD2; clone_size: .; j_call: TRBJ2-1; v_call: TRBV27; cdr3_nt: TGTGCCAGCAGTTTCCGCCTGACTAGCGGGAGTGGGAATGAGCAGTTCTTC; cdr3_aa: CASSFRLTSGSGNEQFF
cdr3_length: 15; d_call: TRBD2; clone_size: .; j_call: TRBJ2-2; v_call: TRBV6-5; cdr3_nt: TGTGCCAGCAGGATAGCGGGAGGGCCGTCCGGGGAGCTGTTTTTT; cdr3_aa: CASRIAGGPSGELFF
cdr3_length: 16; d_call: TRBD1; clone_size: .; j_call: TRBJ1-1; v_call: TRBV5-1; cdr3_nt: TGCGCCAGCAGCTTGGCCTCGGCAGGGGGCCTATCTGAAGCTTTCTTT; cdr3_aa: CASSLASAGGLSEAFF
cdr3_length: 14; d_call: .; clone_size: .; j_call: TRBJ2-3; v_call: TRBV27; cdr3_nt: TGTGCCAGCAGTCCCTCGGACTTATCAGATACGCAGTATTTT; cdr3_aa: CASSPSDLSDTQYF
cdr3_length: 16; d_call: .; clone_size: .; j_call: TRBJ2-7; v_call: TRBV7-8; cdr3_nt: TGTGCCAGCAGCCCAACGACGGGATTATTCTCCTACGAGCAGTACTTC; cdr3_aa: CASSPTTGLFSYEQYF
cdr3_length: 15; d_call: .; clone_size: .; j_call: TRBJ2-7; v_call: TRBV9; cdr3_nt: TGTGCCAGCAGCGTAGACCCTCGGGACTCCTACGAGCAGTACTTC; cdr3_aa: CASSVDPRDSYEQYF
cdr3_length: 15; d_call: TRBD1; clone_size: .; j_call: TRBJ1-1; v_call: TRBV24-1; cdr3_nt: TGTGCCACCAGTGACTCCCGGGACAGCAATACTGAAGCTTTCTTT; cdr3_aa: CATSDSRDSNTEAFF
cdr3_length: 16; d_call: .; clone_size: .; j_call: TRBJ2-4; v_call: TRBV7-2; cdr3_nt: TGTGCCAGCAGCCAGACTTCCCAGTTAGCCAAAAACATTCAGTACTTC; cdr3_aa: CASSQTSQLAKNIQYF
cdr3_length: 11; d_call: .; clone_size: .; j_call: TRBJ1-6; v_call: TRBV19; cdr3_nt: TGTGCCACTCAGGGTGATTCACCCCTCCACTTT; cdr3_aa: CATQGDSPLHF
cdr3_length: 14; d_call: TRBD1; clone_size: .; j_call: TRBJ1-5; v_call: TRBV28; cdr3_nt: TGTGCCAGCAGGGGACAGGGATTGGGTCAGCCCCAGCATTTT; cdr3_aa: CASRGQGLGQPQHF
cdr3_length: 15; d_call: TRBD1; clone_size: .; j_call: TRBJ1-2; v_call: TRBV27; cdr3_nt: TGTGCCAGCTCCCCAGGGGGCAGGATTAACTATGGCTACACCTTC; cdr3_aa: CASSPGGRINYGYTF
cdr3_length: 15; d_call: .; clone_size: .; j_call: TRBJ1-3; v_call: TRBV4-2; cdr3_nt: TGTGCCAGCAGCCAACAGGGCGACTCTGGAAACACCATATATTTT; cdr3_aa: CASSQQGDSGNTIYF
cdr3_length: 16; d_call: TRBD2; clone_size: .; j_call: TRBJ2-5; v_call: TRBV7-6; cdr3_nt: TGTGCCAGCAGCCCAAAAATGCGGGGGAACCAAGAGACCCAGTACTTC; cdr3_aa: CASSPKMRGNQETQYF
cdr3_length: 15; d_call: .; clone_size: .; j_call: TRBJ2-3; v_call: TRBV5-5; cdr3_nt: TGTGCCAGCAGCGCCGCTCCGGGGGATAAAGATACGCAGTATTTT; cdr3_aa: CASSAAPGDKDTQYF
cdr3_length: 16; d_call: TRBD2; clone_size: once; j_call: TRBJ2-5; v_call: TRBV7-3; cdr3_nt: TGTGCCAGCAGCTTAGGACTAGGGATGGTAGGAGAGACCCAGTACTTC; cdr3_aa: CASSLGLGMVGETQYF
cdr3_length: 13; d_call: .; clone_size: .; j_call: TRBJ1-2; v_call: TRBV5-4; cdr3_nt: TGTGCCAGCAGCTCGGAGCAGGGTTATGGCTACACCTTC; cdr3_aa: CASSSEQGYGYTF